The source of this TCR beta chain is a study of cytomegalovirus exposure and HLA in healthy donors. This CDR3 contains 14 residues. V dropped 6 bases and J dropped 7 bases, with 16 bases sitting between them. Germline V gene lookup returns CDR1 MNHEY and CDR2 SMNVEV (reference sequence). With respect to this clone: Its cognate antigen is unknown.

Whole-study results and caveats: A previous analysis found most TCR beta V segments productive roughly 87% or roughly 30% of the time.

The primer mix had 60 Vbeta and 13 Jbeta primers. Libraries were prepared by immunoSEQ multiplex PCR; TCRdb keeps only in-frame clonotypes and omits some of them. Of about 160,000 clones listed, more than 75% are singletons. Sequenced sample: PBMCs. V usage is TRBV27 and J usage is TRBJ1-5, with D tentatively TRBD1 (5 bases). The sequence derives from a male donor in good health and CMV-seronegative. This CDR3 is CASSPIGGYQPQHF. The CDR3 nucleotides read TGTGCCAGCAGCCCCATCGGGGGTTACCAGCCCCAGCATTTT.